These 30 T cell receptor beta chains were all obtained from the same sample, sequenced in a study of radiation and T cells in renal cell carcinoma. Method: immunoSEQ multiplex PCR; TCRdb's copy keeps in-frame clones and lacks some. This table has about 130,000 clones, approximately 80% appearing once. As to time point: blood 2 weeks post-SBRT. Treatment described: 15 Gy SBRT to primary tumor, nephrectomy 4 weeks later. The sequenced sample was blood, obtained from a patient whose treatment included radiotherapy and nephrectomy. The source is a woman between 55 and 75 years old with renal cell carcinoma.

The V call is TRBV27, the J call TRBJ1-1; TRBD1 is a possible D gene (5 bases). The V end was cut by 5 bases, the J end by 5 bases, with 15 bases between. The CDR3 runs to 14 residues. Germline V lookup: CDR1 MNHEY, CDR2 SMNVEV (reference sequence). CDR3 sequence (DNA): TGTGCCAGCAGTCCTTTGAGGGGCTGGACTGAAGCTTTCTTT. Its protein is CASSPLRGWTEAFF.

The gene calls are TRBV4-1 and TRBJ2-5; 10 bases fit TRBD1. The assigned J gene may be wrong: the sequence end matches TRBJ2-7 better. The length of the CDR3 is 15 residues. CDR1 is MGHRA and CDR2 is YSYEKL in the germline V gene. The CDR3, as DNA: TGCGCCAGCAGCCACCGGACAGGGGGAAGCAACGAGCAGTACTTC. Residues: CASSHRTGGSNEQYF.

The table lists this clone with a few counts. V usage is TRBV19 and J usage is TRBJ2-2; 8 bases align to TRBD1. The CDR3 consists of 16 residues. V shed 3 bases, J shed 1 base, and the junction held 4 bases outside the gene matches. Germline V gene data show CDR1 as LNHDA and CDR2 as SQIVND (reference sequence). CDR3 nucleotide sequence: TGTGCCAGTAGTATCGACAGGGGACTGAACACCGGGGAGCTGTTTTTT. Protein: CASSIDRGLNTGELFF.

V usage is TRBV14 and J usage is TRBJ1-1, with D maybe TRBD1 (5 bases). V dropped 2 bases and J dropped 1 base, with 5 bases sitting between them. Germline CDR1 is SGHDN and CDR2 is FVKESK. The length of the CDR3 is 13 residues. The CDR3 loop is CASSQTGNTEAFF. The CDR3 coding sequence is TGTGCCAGCAGCCAAACAGGGAACACTGAAGCTTTCTTT.

The rearrangement uses TRBV27 and TRBJ1-2; D is uncertain. V was shortened by 7 bases and J by 4 bases, with 16 bases between the two germline ends. Germline loops: CDR1 MNHEY, CDR2 SMNVEV (reference sequence). CDR3 size: 14 residues. DNA of the CDR3: TGTGCCAGCACCCCATCGACGGGCAGCTATGGCTACACCTTC. Residues: CASTPSTGSYGYTF.

This chain links TRBV7-9 with TRBJ1-5, with 8 bases fitting TRBD1. The CDR3 is 17 amino acids. Germline CDR1 reads SEHNR; CDR2 reads FQNEAQ (reference sequence). V lost 2 bases, J lost 0 bases, and 6 bases stayed unmatched. CDR3 protein: CASSLWPGGYSNQPQHF. As DNA, the CDR3 is TGTGCCAGCAGCTTATGGCCAGGGGGCTATAGCAATCAGCCCCAGCATTTT.

This clone was recorded a few times. V is TRBV5-1 and J is TRBJ2-1, with D perhaps TRBD2 (6 bases). The CDR3 sequence is 15 residues long. Germline CDR1 SGHRS, CDR2 YFSETQ. Trimming removed 4 bases from V and 4 bases from J, with 15 bases in between. The CDR3: CASSRVASVYNEQFF. The CDR3, as DNA: TGCGCCAGCAGCCGGGTGGCTAGCGTTTACAATGAGCAGTTCTTC.

The rearrangement joins TRBV5-5 to TRBJ1-1, with D hard to call. The ends were cut back, 2 bases at V and 7 bases at J, with 12 bases in the middle. The CDR3 runs 13 residues. Germline loops: CDR1 SGHKS, CDR2 YYEKEE (reference sequence). The CDR3 here is CASSLTPPVEAFF. The CDR3 bases are TGTGCCAGCAGCTTAACTCCGCCGGTTGAAGCTTTCTTT.

This clone has a handful of counts. The gene calls are TRBV19 and TRBJ1-5; D not certain. CDR3 length: 15 residues. The V end lost 7 bases, the J end lost 0 bases, and 13 bases lay between the germline ends. Germline assignment: CDR1 LNHDA and CDR2 SQIVND (reference sequence). CDR3 sequence: CASIVTFYSNQPQHF. The CDR3 DNA reads as TGTGCCAGTATCGTTACGTTTTATAGCAATCAGCCCCAGCATTTT.

This chain uses TRBV9 with TRBJ2-7; weak D call: TRBD1 (6 bases). Trimming cost V 4 bases and J 0 bases, with 17 bases left between them. Looked up from germline, CDR1 is SGDLS and CDR2 is YYNGEE. This CDR3 contains 16 residues. The CDR3 protein is CASSPRAQGNSYEQYF. In DNA, the CDR3 is TGTGCCAGCAGCCCCAGGGCCCAGGGGAACTCCTACGAGCAGTACTTC. Combining the CDR3 with reference TRBV9 and TRBJ2-7 gives the whole variable domain DSGVTQTPKHLITATGQRVTLRCSPRSGDLSVYWYQQSLDQGLQFLIQYYNGEERAKGNILERFSAQQFPDLHSELNLSSLELGDSALYFCASSPRAQGNSYEQYFGPGTRLTVT.

The gene calls are TRBV6-5 and TRBJ1-1; 9 nucleotides agree with TRBD1. After removal of 5 bases from V and 5 bases from J, the junction contained 9 bases not matched to a gene. This CDR3 comprises 15 residues. Germline values: CDR1 MNHEY, CDR2 SVGAGI. The CDR3 nucleotides read TGTGCCAGCAGTAACCCCGGGACAGGGAGGACTGAAGCTTTCTTT. Translation: CASSNPGTGRTEAFF.

The chain uses TRBV5-5 and TRBJ2-7, with 7 positions matching TRBD1. Germline values: CDR1 SGHKS, CDR2 YYEKEE (reference sequence). V dropped 3 bases and J dropped 0; count of bases not matched to a gene: 18. The CDR3 totals 19 residues. The CDR3 DNA reads TGTGCCAGCAGCTCGAGGGGGCCAGGAACATTGGTGGTCTCCTACGAGCAGTACTTC. Translated: CASSSRGPGTLVVSYEQYF.

The J gene is TRBJ1-1, the V gene TRBV28; D gene uncertain. CDR3 length: 16 amino acids. Germline V gene data show CDR1 as MDHEN and CDR2 as SYDVKM. With 6 bases removed from V and 1 base from J, the gap between germline ends came to 18 bases. The CDR3 protein is CASSLLLFGENTEAFF. In nucleotides, the CDR3 is TGTGCCAGCAGCTTGCTGCTTTTTGGCGAGAACACTGAAGCTTTCTTT.

The rearrangement links TRBV14 to TRBJ1-3; a possible D gene is TRBD1 (6 bases). V was clipped by 7 bases and J by 4 bases, with 17 bases between them. This CDR3 region has 15 residues. Germline V gene lookup returns CDR1 SGHDN and CDR2 FVKESK. CDR3 sequence (DNA): TGTGCCAGCACTCCGCTCGGGACATACGGAAACACCATATATTTT. Translating gives CASTPLGTYGNTIYF.

As for this clone: This specimen includes other DNA sequences encoding the same CDR3. This sequence joins TRBV7-9 and TRBJ1-2; D may be TRBD1 (6 bases). The CDR3 extends over 19 amino acids. Trimming shortened V by 4 bases and J by 0 bases, and 24 bases separated the two germline ends. In germline, CDR1 is SEHNR, CDR2 FQNEAQ (reference sequence). The CDR3, as DNA: TGTGCCAGCAGCTCCCGAGCAAGTACAGGGCACTTAGCTAACTATGGCTACACCTTC. Its protein product is CASSSRASTGHLANYGYTF. The whole variable domain, remainder taken from reference TRBV7-9 and TRBJ1-2, is DTGVSQNPRHKITKRGQNVTFRCDPISEHNRLYWYRQTLGQGPEFLTYFQNEAQLEKSRLLSDRFSAERPKGSFSTLEIQRTEQGDSAMYLCASSSRASTGHLANYGYTFGSGTRLTVV.

The chain combines TRBV6-6 with TRBJ2-7; the D gene is possibly TRBD1 (6 bases). V gave up 6 bases and J gave up 0 bases, with 12 bases separating them. The CDR3 runs 14 residues. Germline CDR1 MNHNY, CDR2 SVGAGI (reference sequence). The CDR3 DNA follows: TGTGCCAGCAGAACCCTGGACAGCTCCTACGAGCAGTACTTC. Its protein is CASRTLDSSYEQYF.

V usage is TRBV20-1 and J usage is TRBJ1-1; D is unclear. CDR3 length: 11 residues. The germline V gene has CDR1 DFQATT and CDR2 SNEGSKA (reference sequence). Trimming removed 8 bases at V and 2 bases at J, with 9 bases between. The DNA of the CDR3 is TGCAGTACGAGGACTAACACTGAAGCTTTCTTT. Residues: CSTRTNTEAFF.

V is TRBV4-1 and J is TRBJ1-1; the match to TRBD1 covers 8 bases. V was pared by 1 base and J by 4 bases, with 5 bases of the junction left unmatched. Germline CDR1 MGHRA, CDR2 YSYEKL. The CDR3 has 15 residues. In DNA form, the CDR3 reads TGCGCCAGCAGCCAAGCGGACAGGGCCGGCACTGAAGCTTTCTTT. This encodes CASSQADRAGTEAFF.

This chain connects TRBV5-1 to TRBJ2-3, with a weak D call TRBD2 (5 bases). Germline V gene lookup returns CDR1 SGHRS and CDR2 YFSETQ. The CDR3 runs 16 residues. The V and J ends lost 4 bases and 4 bases respectively, with 19 bases between them. The CDR3 DNA reads as TGCGCCAGCAGCCCGCCGGAGCGGCTACGGTCAGATACGCAGTATTTT. It yields the protein CASSPPERLRSDTQYF.

V and J are TRBV10-3 and TRBJ1-1; unclear D gene. The CDR3 covers 14 residues. V was trimmed by 4 bases and J by 0 bases, leaving 9 bases between them. Germline CDR1 reads ENHRY; CDR2 reads SYGVKD. CDR3 protein: CAISVSGVNTEAFF. In nucleotides, the CDR3 is TGTGCCATCAGTGTTTCTGGGGTGAACACTGAAGCTTTCTTT.

This clone was recorded only once. The genes are TRBV2 and TRBJ2-1; D may match TRBD1 or TRBD2 (6 bases each). The CDR3 is made up of 14 amino acids. The V end was cut by 3 bases, the J end by 2 bases, with 8 bases between. Germline CDR1 SNHLY, CDR2 FYNNEI. Here the CDR3 DNA reads TGTGCCAGCAGTGAGGAGGGGGCCTACAATGAGCAGTTCTTC. Protein sequence: CASSEEGAYNEQFF.

This sequence joins TRBV28 and TRBJ1-2; D remains unclear. V lost 5 bases, J lost 0 bases, and 13 bases lay in between. This CDR3 is built from 15 residues. Germline loops: CDR1 MDHEN, CDR2 SYDVKM. DNA of the CDR3: TGTGCCAGCAGTCTCGGCACCACCTCTAACTATGGCTACACCTTC. Translated, it gives CASSLGTTSNYGYTF.

The V gene is TRBV28, the J gene TRBJ2-7; D is ambiguous. Looked up from germline, CDR1 is MDHEN and CDR2 is SYDVKM. CDR3 length equals 14 residues. The V end lost 6 bases, the J end lost 2 bases, and 14 bases lay between the germline ends. The CDR3 DNA reads TGTGCCAGCAGGTCAGGTGGTAATACCTACGAGCAGTACTTC. It codes for CASRSGGNTYEQYF.

The chain is built from TRBV2 and TRBJ1-5; D remains unclear. The CDR3 runs 13 residues. Trimming stripped 4 bases from V and 0 bases from J, with 4 bases between. In germline, CDR1 is SNHLY, CDR2 FYNNEI. CDR3 sequence reads: CASSGLSNQPQHF. In DNA, the CDR3 is TGTGCCAGCAGTGGGCTTAGCAATCAGCCCCAGCATTTT.

The V gene is TRBV19, the J gene TRBJ1-5, with 7 bases that match TRBD1. The CDR3 has 15 residues. V lost 5 bases, J lost 4 bases, and 8 bases stayed unmatched. From germline, CDR1 is LNHDA and CDR2 SQIVND (reference sequence). The CDR3 loop reads CASSEGRDRNQPQHF. The CDR3 DNA is TGTGCCAGTAGTGAGGGGCGGGACAGAAATCAGCCCCAGCATTTT.

This clone was counted a few times. The rearrangement joins TRBV7-9 to TRBJ1-5, with D possibly TRBD1 on 6 matching bases. Germline V gene sequence: CDR1 SEHNR, CDR2 FQNEAQ (reference sequence). The CDR3 runs to 17 residues. V gave up 4 bases and J gave up 6 bases, with 22 bases separating them. Here the CDR3 DNA reads TGTGCCAGCAGCTCTGGGGTAAACCGGGACACGGGTCAGCCCCAGCATTTT. This gives the protein CASSSGVNRDTGQPQHF. Combining the CDR3 with reference TRBV7-9 and TRBJ1-5 gives the whole variable domain DTGVSQNPRHKITKRGQNVTFRCDPISEHNRLYWYRQTLGQGPEFLTYFQNEAQLEKSRLLSDRFSAERPKGSFSTLEIQRTEQGDSAMYLCASSSGVNRDTGQPQHFGDGTRLSIL.

The table lists this clone with a count of one. V gene TRBV6-4 combines with J gene TRBJ1-2; 7 nucleotides match TRBD1. After removal of 4 bases from V and 8 bases from J, the junction contained 13 bases not matched to a gene. The germline gives CDR1 MRHNA, CDR2 SNTAGT. This CDR3 has 15 residues. The CDR3 coding sequence is TGTGCCAGCAGTGGAGAGGGACAGCCTTCGGGGGGCTACACCTTC. It encodes CASSGEGQPSGGYTF.

Only a few counts were recorded for this clone. The CDR3 loop is CASRVTPVGNQPQHF. CDR3 nucleotides: TGTGCCAGCAGGGTGACCCCCGTTGGCAATCAGCCCCAGCATTTT. The rearrangement links TRBV6-1 to TRBJ1-5; D remains unclear. The CDR3 is made up of 15 amino acids. V shed 6 bases and J shed 2 bases, with 14 bases lying between them. Germline CDR1 reads MNHNS; CDR2 reads SASEGT.

V is TRBV4-1 and J is TRBJ2-7; D might be TRBD2 (6 bases). The ends were cut back, 0 bases at V and 7 bases at J, with 19 bases in the middle. The CDR3 sequence is 16 residues long. Germline V lookup: CDR1 MGHRA, CDR2 YSYEKL. The DNA of the CDR3 is TGCGCCAGCAGCCAAGAAGGAACAGCGGGTGGGTTGGAGCAGTACTTC. This gives the protein CASSQEGTAGGLEQYF.

The chain employs TRBV7-2 and TRBJ2-7; D remains ambiguous. V lost 4 bases and J 1 base, leaving 8 bases between the germline ends. The CDR3 length is 13 residues. Germline CDR1 is SGHTA and CDR2 is FQGNSA. Here the CDR3 reads CASSSRSSYEQYF. Written as DNA, the CDR3 is TGTGCCAGCAGCTCCCGAAGTTCCTACGAGCAGTACTTC.